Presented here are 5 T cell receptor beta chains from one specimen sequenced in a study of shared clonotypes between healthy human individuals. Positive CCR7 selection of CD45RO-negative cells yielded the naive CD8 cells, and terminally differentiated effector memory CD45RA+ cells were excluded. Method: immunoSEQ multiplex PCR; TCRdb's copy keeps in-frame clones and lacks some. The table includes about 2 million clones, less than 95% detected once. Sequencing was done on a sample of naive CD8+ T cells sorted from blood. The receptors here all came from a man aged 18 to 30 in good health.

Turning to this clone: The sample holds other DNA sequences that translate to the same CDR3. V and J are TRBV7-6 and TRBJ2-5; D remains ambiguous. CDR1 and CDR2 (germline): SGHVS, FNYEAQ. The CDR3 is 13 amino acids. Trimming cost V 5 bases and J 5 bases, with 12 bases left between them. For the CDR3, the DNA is TGTGCCAGCAGCCTCAGGATCCAGGAGACCCAGTACTTC. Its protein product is CASSLRIQETQYF.

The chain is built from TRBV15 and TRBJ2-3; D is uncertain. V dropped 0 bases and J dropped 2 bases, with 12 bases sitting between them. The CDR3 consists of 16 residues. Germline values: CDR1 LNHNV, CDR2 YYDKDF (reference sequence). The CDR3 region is CATSRDRAAYTDTQYF. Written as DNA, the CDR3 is TGTGCCACCAGCAGAGATCGGGCAGCCTACACAGATACGCAGTATTTT.

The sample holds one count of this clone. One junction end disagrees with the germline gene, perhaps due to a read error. The CDR3 DNA follows: TGTGCCAGCAGTTTATGGATAACCATGCCGGGGCACTTC. This sequence encodes CASSLWITMPGHF. This chain uses TRBV28 with TRBJ2-5; perhaps D is TRBD1 or TRBD2 (5 bases each). The CDR3 contains 13 residues. Germline loops: CDR1 MDHEN, CDR2 SYDVKM.

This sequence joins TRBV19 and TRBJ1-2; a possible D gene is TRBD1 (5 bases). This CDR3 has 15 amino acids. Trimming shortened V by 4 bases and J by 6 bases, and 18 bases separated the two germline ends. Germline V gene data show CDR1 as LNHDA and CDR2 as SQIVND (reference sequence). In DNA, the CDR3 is TGTGCCAGTAGTACCACAGGTCCCACGGAGGATGGCTACACCTTC. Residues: CASSTTGPTEDGYTF. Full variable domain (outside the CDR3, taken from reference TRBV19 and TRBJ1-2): DGGITQSPKYLFRKEGQNVTLSCEQNLNHDAMYWYRQDPGQGLRLIYYSQIVNDFQKGDIAEGYSVSREKKESFPLTVTSAQKNPTAFYLCASSTTGPTEDGYTFGSGTRLTVV.

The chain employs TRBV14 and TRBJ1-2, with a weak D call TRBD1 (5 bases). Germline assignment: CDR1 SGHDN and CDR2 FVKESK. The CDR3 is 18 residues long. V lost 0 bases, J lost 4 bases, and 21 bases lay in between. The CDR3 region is CASSQEAQPYRFGYGYTF. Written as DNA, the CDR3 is TGTGCCAGCAGCCAAGAGGCTCAGCCTTACAGGTTCGGCTATGGCTACACCTTC.